These 19 T cell receptor beta chains share one sample of origin, sequenced in a study of T cell responses to AZD1222 COVID-19 vaccine. Libraries were prepared by immunoSEQ multiplex PCR; TCRdb keeps only in-frame clonotypes and omits some of them. The table includes over 85,000 clones, just over 90% detected once. The starting material was peripheral blood, obtained on day 0 of AZD1222 vaccination. All receptors come from an adult in good health.

This rearrangement joins TRBV7-8 to TRBJ2-7; 7 bases line up with TRBD2. The V gene end was trimmed by 2 bases and the J gene end by 2 bases; junction bases not matched to a gene: 9. CDR1 and CDR2 from the germline V gene are SGHVS and FQNEAQ. This CDR3 has 16 residues. CDR3 protein: CASSLSARDYTYEQYF. The CDR3 nucleotides read TGTGCCAGCAGCTTATCCGCCCGGGACTACACCTACGAGCAGTACTTC.

The V call is TRBV7-3, the J call TRBJ2-1; weak D call: TRBD2 (5 bases). This CDR3 contains 14 residues. Trimming shortened V by 1 base and J by 6 bases, and 10 bases separated the two germline ends. The V gene's germline CDR1 is SGHTA and CDR2 FQGTGA. CDR3 protein: CASSLMGSGNEQFF. Here the CDR3 DNA reads TGTGCCAGCAGCTTAATGGGGAGCGGCAATGAGCAGTTCTTC.

This sequence joins TRBV5-1 and TRBJ1-2; 7 positions match TRBD1. This CDR3 is 14 amino acids long. CDR1 and CDR2 from the germline V gene are SGHRS and YFSETQ. The V and J ends lost 0 bases and 7 bases, in that order; junction bases with no gene match: 6. Here the CDR3 reads CASSLAISGGGYTF. In DNA, the CDR3 is TGCGCCAGCAGCTTGGCCATATCAGGGGGTGGCTACACCTTC.

V is TRBV6-6 and J is TRBJ1-1; D is uncertain. Trimming cost V 0 bases and J 0 bases, with 11 bases left between them. This CDR3 contains 16 residues. In germline, CDR1 is MNHNY, CDR2 SVGAGI (reference sequence). The CDR3 reads CASSYSRTTLNTEAFF. In DNA form, the CDR3 reads TGTGCCAGCAGTTACTCCCGAACCACATTGAACACTGAAGCTTTCTTT.

This clone was detected once. The chain is built from TRBV6-2 or TRBV6-3 and TRBJ1-1, with no clear D. Germline V gene data show CDR1 as MNHEY and CDR2 as SVGEGT. The V gene lost 2 bases and the J gene lost 7 bases, with 11 bases spanning the gap. The CDR3 loop spans 13 amino acids. The DNA of the CDR3 is TGTGCCAGCAGTTACCCGCTATCCAGTGAAGCTTTCTTT. The encoded protein is CASSYPLSSEAFF.

V is TRBV4-1 and J is TRBJ2-5; a possible D gene is TRBD1 (5 bases). Germline loops: CDR1 MGHRA, CDR2 YSYEKL. The germline V and J ends were trimmed by 0 bases and 3 bases, with 14 bases remaining between them. This CDR3 comprises 16 residues. The CDR3 loop reads CASSQDKGRGKETQYF. The CDR3 nucleotides read TGCGCCAGCAGCCAAGATAAGGGGCGCGGTAAAGAGACCCAGTACTTC.

This sequence joins TRBV5-5 and TRBJ2-5; a weak D match, TRBD1 (6 bases). With 4 bases removed from V and 1 base from J, the gap between germline ends came to 8 bases. CDR3 length: 13 residues. CDR1 SGHKS and CDR2 YYEKEE come from the germline V gene (reference sequence). The chain's CDR3 is CASSGDIQETQYF. The DNA of the CDR3 is TGTGCCAGCAGCGGGGACATCCAAGAGACCCAGTACTTC.

J is TRBJ1-4 and V is TRBV3-1 (or the pseudogene TRBV3-2); the D is unclear. The CDR3 consists of 17 residues. V was pared by 0 bases and J by 0 bases, with 11 bases between. Per germline, CDR1 LGHDT and CDR2 YNNKEL (reference sequence). This CDR3 reads CASSQDSPAATNEKLFF. The CDR3 region has the DNA TGTGCCAGCAGCCAAGATTCTCCAGCCGCAACTAATGAAAAACTGTTTTTT.

The chain links TRBV7-8 to TRBJ1-3; maybe TRBD1 (5 bases). The ends were cut back, 5 bases at V and 2 bases at J, with 13 bases in the middle. Germline V gene sequence: CDR1 SGHVS, CDR2 FQNEAQ. The CDR3 runs 15 residues. For the CDR3, the DNA is TGTGCCAGCAGCACCCGACTGGGACCTGGAAACACCATATATTTT. It codes for CASSTRLGPGNTIYF.

This chain joins TRBV10-3 and TRBJ1-6; D unresolved. The CDR3 contains 14 residues. Trimming removed 3 bases at V and 5 bases at J, with 8 bases between. Looked up from germline, CDR1 is ENHRY and CDR2 is SYGVKD. The CDR3 bases are TGTGCCATCAGTGATCGGCAGGATAATTCACCCCTCCACTTT. It is translated as CAISDRQDNSPLHF.

The chain carries TRBV30 and TRBJ2-7; D might be TRBD1 (6 bases). The CDR3 sequence is 15 residues long. The V end was cut by 0 bases, the J end by 6 bases, with 18 bases between. Germline CDR1 GTSNPN, CDR2 SVGIG (reference sequence). The CDR3 DNA reads TGTGCCTGGAGTGTACAGGGAATTGGATTGGGCGAGCAGTACTTC. Protein product: CAWSVQGIGLGEQYF.

V is TRBV14 and J is TRBJ1-1; D remains ambiguous. Germline CDR1 and CDR2: SGHDN and FVKESK. The CDR3 runs to 12 residues. Trimming took 1 base from V and 6 from J, leaving 6 bases between them. The CDR3 DNA reads TGTGCCAGCAGCCAAGCTCCAGCTGAAGCTTTCTTT. Translation: CASSQAPAEAFF.

The count of this clone is one. The chain links TRBV5-1 to TRBJ2-2; 9 nucleotides match TRBD1. The trim removed 7 bases at V and 3 bases at J, leaving 10 bases unmatched. CDR3 size: 16 residues. Germline-derived CDR1 and CDR2 are SGHRS and YFSETQ. The CDR3 sequence is CASGTPGQGDTGELFF. The CDR3 DNA reads as TGCGCCAGCGGTACCCCGGGACAGGGAGACACCGGGGAGCTGTTTTTT.

This clone has just a few counts. Germline and junction disagree at one end, which may indicate a read error. CDR3 region: CASSIGSAPSYQPQHF. The CDR3 DNA reads as TGTGCCAGTAGTATAGGGTCAGCCCCTAGCTATCAGCCCCAGCATTTT. The chain carries TRBV19 and TRBJ1-5, with D uncertain. The CDR3 sequence is 16 residues long. The germline gives CDR1 LNHDA, CDR2 SQIVND (reference sequence). The complete variable domain, with remaining parts taken from reference TRBV19 and TRBJ1-5, reads DGGITQSPKYLFRKEGQNVTLSCEQNLNHDAMYWYRQDPGQGLRLIYYSQIVNDFQKGDIAEGYSVSREKKESFPLTVTSAQKNPTAFYLCASSIGSAPSYQPQHFGDGTRLSIL.

This sequence joins TRBV5-1 and TRBJ2-5; D is tentatively TRBD1 or TRBD2 (6 bases each). CDR3 length: 21 residues. Trimming shortened V by 0 bases and J by 1 base, and 28 bases separated the two germline ends. CDR1 is SGHRS, CDR2 YFSETQ, per germline. Here the CDR3 reads CASSLVLAGNGGTRFQETQYF. In nucleotides, the CDR3 is TGCGCCAGCAGCTTGGTTTTGGCAGGCAACGGGGGCACAAGGTTCCAAGAGACCCAGTACTTC.

This clone has a single count. The chain employs TRBV28 and TRBJ2-1; a weak D match, TRBD1 (5 bases). The germline CDR1 and CDR2 sequences are MDHEN and SYDVKM. CDR3 length: 15 amino acids. V lost 5 bases and J 8 bases, leaving 19 bases between the germline ends. The CDR3 DNA follows: TGTGCCAGCAGTCAGAGTGACAGAGTAAGCCATGAGCAGTTCTTC. This gives the protein CASSQSDRVSHEQFF.

The rearrangement joins TRBV5-6 to TRBJ2-1; 16 nucleotides match TRBD2. This CDR3 is built from 16 residues. Germline values: CDR1 SGHDT, CDR2 YYEEEE. V gave up 3 bases and J gave up 4 bases; unmatched junction bases: 1. The CDR3 spells CASSWGLAGGYNEQFF. For the CDR3, the DNA is TGTGCCAGCAGCTGGGGACTAGCGGGGGGGTACAATGAGCAGTTCTTC.

DNA for the CDR3: TGTGCCAGCAGCTTTCCCGGGACAGGGGACAATGAGCAGTTCTTC. It is translated as CASSFPGTGDNEQFF. The V and J genes are TRBV13 and TRBJ2-1; 10 bases match TRBD1. CDR3 length: 15 residues. Trimming took 3 bases from V and 5 from J; bases not matched to a gene: 4. The V gene's germline CDR1 is PRHDT and CDR2 FYEKMQ (reference sequence).

This chain uses TRBV3-1 (or the pseudogene TRBV3-2) with TRBJ1-2, with a possible D match to TRBD1 (6 bases). Trimming took 1 base from V and 4 from J, leaving 16 bases between them. The CDR3 runs to 16 residues. Germline assignment: CDR1 LGHDT and CDR2 YNNKEL (reference sequence). The chain's CDR3 is CASSQVGGASGYGYTF. The CDR3, as DNA: TGTGCCAGCAGCCAAGTCGGGGGGGCATCAGGCTATGGCTACACCTTC.